Shown below are 24 T cell receptor beta chains from a single sample sequenced in a study of Graves' ophthalmopathy and Graves' hyperthyroidism. Researchers took RNA transcripts and amplified TCR beta CDR3 regions from them. First-round RT-PCR employed HTBI primers, with a second-round multiplex PCR after it. TCRdb reprocessed the multiplex PCR reads with MiXCR, giving one entry per CDR3 protein. The sample carries about 390,000 distinct CDR3 sequences, about 16% recorded once. What was sequenced was peripheral blood. These receptors came from a woman between 18 and 29 years old with stable Graves' hyperthyroidism.

This clonotype has at least ten counts. In DNA, the CDR3 is TGTGCCAGCGCCAGGGGGGGGCGATCACCCCTCCACTTT. The encoded protein is CASARGGRSPLHF. The chain recombines TRBV11-3 with TRBJ1-6, with 7 bases that match TRBD1. CDR3 size: 13 residues. The junction had 8 bases not matched to a gene; V was cut back by 8 bases and J by 10 bases. Germline assignment: CDR1 SGHNT and CDR2 YENEEA.

This clonotype was observed many times. The genes are TRBV7-8 and TRBJ2-5; a weak D match, TRBD2 (5 bases). The CDR3 is made up of 14 amino acids. CDR1 is SGHVS, CDR2 FQNEAQ, per germline. Trimming removed 1 base at V and 5 bases at J, with 11 bases between. The CDR3 region has the DNA TGTGCCAGCAGCTTAGGGCATCCGGGGGAGACCCAGTACTTC. Protein sequence: CASSLGHPGETQYF.

This clonotype appeared many times. The V gene is TRBV20-1, the J gene TRBJ1-3; TRBD1 agrees at 7 bases. The CDR3 is 15 residues long. Germline assignment: CDR1 DFQATT and CDR2 SNEGSKA (reference sequence). The V and J ends lost 2 bases and 0 bases, in that order; junction bases with no gene match: 4. The chain's CDR3 is CSARPTGTSGNTIYF. CDR3 nucleotides: TGCAGTGCTAGACCGACAGGGACCTCTGGAAACACCATATATTTT.

This clonotype was recorded many times. The rearrangement links TRBV19 to TRBJ1-2; TRBD1 agrees at 8 bases. Trimming removed 4 bases from V and 8 bases from J; junction bases left unmatched: 6. The germline CDR1 and CDR2 sequences are LNHDA and SQIVND (reference sequence). The CDR3 totals 13 residues. CDR3: CASSTGTGRGYTF. The CDR3 DNA is TGTGCCAGTAGTACGGGGACAGGAAGAGGCTACACCTTC.

This clonotype was seen many times. Mismatch with germline at one junction end may stem from a read error. The chain has TRBV20-1 and TRBJ2-2, with TRBD1 matching over 7 bases. The CDR3 covers 15 residues. CDR1 and CDR2 from the germline V gene are DFQATT and SNEGSKA (reference sequence). CDR3 amino acids: CSARDRAGNTGELFF. DNA of the CDR3: TGCAGTGCGAGAGACAGGGCGGGGAACACCGGGGAGCTGTTTTTT.

Only one count was recorded for this clonotype. This rearrangement joins TRBV28 to TRBJ1-2; a weak D match, TRBD1 (5 bases). Germline CDR1 reads MDHEN; CDR2 reads SYDVKM. The CDR3 runs 15 residues. With 3 bases removed from V and 4 bases from J, the gap between germline ends came to 15 bases. CDR3 DNA: TGTGCCAGCAGTTTGGCGGGGCAGGCCTCCTATGGCTACACCTTC. Translating gives CASSLAGQASYGYTF.

This clonotype was recorded at least ten times. This CDR3 is CASSFGGEGIEAFF. The CDR3 region has the DNA TGTGCCAGCAGTTTTGGGGGAGAGGGTATTGAAGCTTTCTTT. The chain uses TRBV12-3 or TRBV12-4 and TRBJ1-1; D possibly corresponds to TRBD1 (5 bases). Trimming took 3 bases from V and 7 from J, leaving 15 bases between them. The CDR3 length is 14 residues.

Many counts were recorded for this clonotype. The V call is TRBV7-9, the J call TRBJ1-2, with 7 bases fitting TRBD1. J lost 8 bases, V lost 1 base, and 4 bases had no gene match. The CDR3 sequence is 13 residues long. Germline V gives CDR1 SEHNR, CDR2 FQNEAQ (reference sequence). The CDR3 here is CASSLGQGGGYTF. CDR3 bases: TGTGCCAGCAGCTTAGGACAGGGTGGCGGCTACACCTTC.

This clonotype was recorded once. V and J are TRBV6-1 and TRBJ1-2, with D hard to call. The CDR3 totals 14 residues. Trimming took 7 bases from V and 2 from J, leaving 14 bases between them. Germline V gives CDR1 MNHNS, CDR2 SASEGT. CDR3 residues: CASKPDGNNYGYTF. Here the CDR3 DNA reads TGTGCCAGCAAACCCGACGGAAACAACTATGGCTACACCTTC.

There are a few counts of this clonotype. Given a much more abundant clone one base away, this may be a read error. The chain employs TRBV29-1 and TRBJ1-1; D gene ambiguous. This CDR3 comprises 11 residues. Germline values: CDR1 SQVTM, CDR2 ANQGSEA. DNA of the CDR3: TGCAGCGTTGCCGAGAACACTGAAGCTTGCTTT. Translated: CSVAENTEACF.

In its sample, this clonotype was seen many times. The J gene is TRBJ2-5, the V gene TRBV4-1; the D gene could be TRBD1 or TRBD2 (5 bases each). Germline V lookup: CDR1 MGHRA, CDR2 YSYEKL. Trimming cost V 0 bases and J 0 bases, with 11 bases left between them. This CDR3 is built from 16 residues. The chain's CDR3 is CASSQEGTVYQETQYF. The DNA for the CDR3 is TGCGCCAGCAGCCAAGAAGGGACGGTGTACCAAGAGACCCAGTACTTC.

This clonotype was seen ten or more times. This chain links TRBV6-5 with TRBJ1-2; D gene ambiguous. The CDR3 has 16 residues. V lost 2 bases and J 0 bases, leaving 13 bases between the germline ends. Germline V gene data show CDR1 as MNHEY and CDR2 as SVGAGI. This CDR3 is CASSYLGRRANYGYTF. The CDR3 nucleotides are TGTGCCAGCAGTTACCTCGGGCGGAGAGCTAACTATGGCTACACCTTC.

This clonotype came up many times. The rearrangement links TRBV12-3 or TRBV12-4 to TRBJ1-5; D is unclear. V was pared by 6 bases and J by 0 bases, with 21 bases between. This CDR3 comprises 18 residues. The CDR3 loop is CASSPSYRRLSSNQPQHF. CDR3 sequence (DNA): TGTGCCAGCAGCCCCTCGTATCGGAGGTTGAGTAGCAATCAGCCCCAGCATTTT.

The chain joins TRBV18 to TRBJ2-6, with D perhaps TRBD1 (5 bases). The V end was cut by 1 base, the J end by 0 bases, with 19 bases between. Germline V CDR1 and CDR2: KGHSH, LQKENI. This CDR3 is built from 20 residues. The CDR3 nucleotides are TGTGCCAGCTCACCACGACCCCGGACAACGGAGCGCTCTGGGGCCAACGTCCTGACTTTC. Amino acid sequence: CASSPRPRTTERSGANVLTF.

The chain joins TRBV20-1 to TRBJ1-3, with a tentative D call TRBD1 (5 bases). The ends were cut back, 5 bases at V and 0 bases at J, with 14 bases in the middle. CDR1 DFQATT and CDR2 SNEGSKA come from the germline V gene (reference sequence). The CDR3 loop spans 15 amino acids. The CDR3 region has the DNA TGCAGTGCTGAGGATTGGGGGAACTCTGGAAACACCATATATTTT. Translation: CSAEDWGNSGNTIYF.

In this sample, this clonotype turned up many times. Germline is not matched at one junction end, which may reflect a read error. The rearrangement uses TRBV13 and TRBJ2-7; TRBD1 matches 8 bases. This CDR3 spans 16 amino acids. CDR1 and CDR2 from the germline V gene are PRHDT and FYEKMQ (reference sequence). CDR3 sequence (DNA): TGTGCCAGCAGCCTAGGGCGGTGGACAGGGAATTACGAGCAGTACTTC. Encoded protein: CASSLGRWTGNYEQYF. Full variable domain (missing parts from reference TRBV13 and TRBJ2-7): AAGVIQSPRHLIKEKRETATLKCYPIPRHDTVYWYQQGPGQDPQFLISFYEKMQSDKGSIPDRFSAQQFSDYHSELNMSSLELGDSALYFCASSLGRWTGNYEQYFGPGTRLTVT.

This clonotype has more than one count but fewer than ten. A clone one base away is much larger, so this may be a read error. This chain connects TRBV20-1 to TRBJ1-6; D is unresolved. This CDR3 region has 16 residues. CDR1 and CDR2 (germline): DFQATT, SNEGSKA (reference sequence). CDR3 in DNA: TGCAGTGCTAGCTTGCACGGATCGTACTATAATTCACACCTCCACTTT. Amino acids: CSASLHGSYYNSHLHF.

This clonotype was seen many times. This chain uses TRBV15 with TRBJ1-6; D is ambiguous. The CDR3 totals 13 residues. V lost 3 bases and J 8 bases, leaving 8 bases between the germline ends. The germline gives CDR1 LNHNV, CDR2 YYDKDF (reference sequence). In DNA form, the CDR3 reads TGTGCCACCAGCAGCTCCCGTTATTCACCCCTCCACTTT. Protein: CATSSSRYSPLHF.

This clonotype showed up many times. The V call is TRBV29-1, the J call TRBJ1-2, with unresolved D. V lost 6 bases and J 5 bases, leaving 19 bases between the germline ends. This CDR3 has 14 residues. In germline, CDR1 is SQVTM, CDR2 ANQGSEA. This CDR3 reads CSVHGGWKTYGYTF. The CDR3 DNA sequence: TGCAGCGTCCACGGTGGGTGGAAGACTTATGGCTACACCTTC.

In this sample, this clonotype turned up many times. The rearrangement uses TRBV28 and TRBJ1-5, with 7 positions matching TRBD1. Looked up from germline, CDR1 is MDHEN and CDR2 is SYDVKM. This CDR3 comprises 16 residues. The junction had 12 bases not matched to a gene; V was cut back by 5 bases and J by 5 bases. For the CDR3, the DNA is TGTGCCAGCAGTCCGACAAGGGGGCGTCAGGATCAGCCCCAGCATTTT. Amino acids: CASSPTRGRQDQPQHF.

In this sample, this clonotype turned up many times. The rearrangement joins TRBV12-3 or TRBV12-4 to TRBJ1-2; 9 bases line up with TRBD1. The junction had 6 bases not matched to a gene; V was cut back by 7 bases and J by 3 bases. The CDR3 spans 14 residues. CDR3 DNA: TGTGCCAGCACTCTAGGGACAGGGCACTATGGCTACACCTTC. As protein: CASTLGTGHYGYTF.

In regard to this clonotype: A much larger clone lies a single base off, so this may be a read error. This sequence joins TRBV7-9 and TRBJ2-5; D is unclear. The length of the CDR3 is 15 residues. The germline V gene encodes CDR1 SEHNR and CDR2 FQNEAQ (reference sequence). V was shortened by 3 bases and J by 4 bases, with 15 bases between the two germline ends. This CDR3 is CASSLDLDIRETQYF. The CDR3 DNA follows: TGTGCCAGCAGCTTGGACCTAGACATTAGAGAGACCCAGTACTTC.

This clonotype was detected ten times or more. The chain couples TRBV10-3 to TRBJ1-2, with D maybe TRBD1 (6 bases). Trimming cost V 5 bases and J 0 bases, with 13 bases left between them. CDR3 length: 15 residues. In germline, CDR1 is ENHRY, CDR2 SYGVKD. The CDR3 bases are TGTGCCATCAGTTCTTCAGGGACATCTAACTATGGCTACACCTTC. Amino acids: CAISSSGTSNYGYTF.

Ten or more counts support this clonotype. No conserved phenylalanine or tryptophan ends this CDR3, so it is likely a read error. The chain combines TRBV2 with TRBJ1-2; the D gene is possibly TRBD1 (6 bases). CDR3 length: 12 residues. The germline CDR1 and CDR2 sequences are SNHLY and FYNNEI. V shed 10 bases and J shed 1 base, with 10 bases lying between them. CDR3 sequence: CANQDSNYGYTL. As DNA, the CDR3 is TGTGCCAACCAGGACAGTAACTATGGCTACACCCTC.